Each of the 13 T cell receptor beta chains below was sequenced from the same sample in a study of molecular identifiers for immune sequencing clone quantification. One entry per CDR3 protein, called by TCRdb with MiXCR from the PCR reads. The sample contains about 320,000 distinct CDR3 sequences, about 20% of which appear only once. The sample taken for sequencing was naive CD8+ T cells from blood, with Jurkat cell RNA spiked in. The subset was: FACS-sorted CD8+CD4-CCR7+CD45RA+ naive T cells. These receptor sequences come from a human donor in good health. Some libraries in this study had Jurkat cell RNA spiked in.

Many counts were recorded for this clonotype. CDR3 loop: CASSRPLDRQETQYF. CDR3 bases: TGTGCCAGCAGTCGCCCTTTAGACCGCCAAGAGACCCAGTACTTC. This sequence joins TRBV12-3 or TRBV12-4 and TRBJ2-5; D remains unclear. Trimming took 5 bases from V and 1 from J, leaving 14 bases between them. The CDR3 loop spans 15 amino acids.

This clonotype was observed a few times. The CDR3 region has the DNA TGTGCCAGCAGTGGGGGAGGGTGGGATTCACCCCTCCACTTT. It is translated as CASSGGGWDSPLHF. The chain has TRBV12-3 or TRBV12-4 and TRBJ1-6, with a tentative D call TRBD1 (5 bases). V lost 5 bases and J lost 8, with 13 bases in between. This CDR3 spans 14 amino acids.

This clonotype was observed many times. CDR3 nucleotide sequence: TGCGCCAGCAGCCCGTGGGCTAGCGGGGGCCCAGATACGCAGTATTTT. This translates into CASSPWASGGPDTQYF. This sequence joins TRBV5-1 and TRBJ2-3, with TRBD2 matching over 10 bases. Germline CDR1 reads SGHRS; CDR2 reads YFSETQ. The CDR3 sequence is 16 residues long. V shed 4 bases and J 4 bases; nucleotides not matched to a gene: 9.

The CDR3 DNA sequence: TGTGCCAGCAGTTCTCTTCAGGCCGAAAACACTGAAGCTTTCTTT. Encoded protein: CASSSLQAENTEAFF. The V and J genes are TRBV6-2 or TRBV6-3 and TRBJ1-1; the D is unclear. CDR3 length: 15 amino acids. Germline lookup yields CDR1 MNHEY and CDR2 SVGEGT. V dropped 4 bases and J dropped 2 bases, with 14 bases sitting between them.

This clonotype came up a few times. The rearrangement links TRBV6-2 or TRBV6-3 to TRBJ2-1; 11 bases match TRBD2. V shed 6 bases, J shed 9 bases, and the junction held 10 bases outside the gene matches. CDR3 size: 15 residues. Germline V gene sequence: CDR1 MNHEY, CDR2 SVGEGT. Written as DNA, the CDR3 is TGTGCCAGCAGCCCCCTAGCGGGGGGCCAGGGTGAGCAGTTCTTC. This encodes CASSPLAGGQGEQFF.

This chain links TRBV7-9 with TRBJ2-5; perhaps D is TRBD1 or TRBD2 (5 bases each). This CDR3 comprises 14 residues. Trimming took 4 bases from V and 0 from J, leaving 9 bases between them. In germline, CDR1 is SEHNR, CDR2 FQNEAQ (reference sequence). CDR3 bases: TGTGCCAGCAGCTCGTCGGGGCACCAAGAGACCCAGTACTTC. Its translation is CASSSSGHQETQYF.

A word on this clonotype: With a much larger clone just one base away, this may be a read error. The rearrangement joins TRBV28 to TRBJ2-7, with D possibly being TRBD1 (6 bases). Germline CDR1 and CDR2: MDHEN and SYDVKM. The CDR3 extends over 13 amino acids. CDR3 sequence: CASSYRVRYEQHF. The CDR3 nucleotides read TGTGCCAGCAGTTACAGGGTGCGCTACGAGCAGCACTTC.

As for this clonotype: This could be a read error, since a much larger clone is one nucleotide away. This chain connects TRBV27 to TRBJ1-5, with D hard to call. Per the germline V gene, CDR1 is MNHEY and CDR2 is SMNVEV (reference sequence). The CDR3 is 12 amino acids. Trimming took 5 bases from V and 9 from J, leaving 11 bases between them. CDR3 nucleotide sequence: TGTGCCAGCAGTACACGAATTCCGCCCCAGCATTTT. This codes for CASSTRIPPQHF.

The table lists this clonotype with many counts. One end of the junction does not line up with germline, which may come from a read error. The V call is TRBV4-1, the J call TRBJ1-4; D gene uncertain. There are 11 residues in the CDR3. Germline CDR1 reads MGHRA; CDR2 reads YSYEKL. CDR3 nucleotide sequence: TGCGCCAGCAGCCACTTGGGCTACTTTGTTTTT. Residues: CASSHLGYFVF.

This clonotype was seen ten or more times. The chain recombines TRBV20-1 with TRBJ1-1; 8 bases agree with TRBD1. The CDR3 runs to 11 residues. Per germline, CDR1 DFQATT and CDR2 SNEGSKA (reference sequence). The V and J ends lost 8 bases and 11 bases, in that order; junction bases with no gene match: 10. For the CDR3, the DNA is TGCAGTATTGGCCAGGGGGCTTTTGCTTTCTTT. Translated: CSIGQGAFAFF.

Comment on this clonotype: A much bigger clone sits one base away, suggesting this may be a read error. The CDR3 does not end in the conserved phenylalanine or tryptophan, so this is likely a read error. The V and J genes are TRBV2 and TRBJ2-7; 7 bases match TRBD1. Trimming cost V 0 bases and J 3 bases; bases outside gene matches: 8. Germline lookup yields CDR1 SNHLY and CDR2 FYNNEI. The CDR3 contains 16 residues. CDR3 in amino acids: CASSEAPGTALYEQYL. The CDR3 DNA reads as TGTGCCAGCAGTGAAGCCCCCGGGACAGCTCTCTACGAGCAGTACCTC.

V gene TRBV4-2 combines with J gene TRBJ1-3, with D maybe TRBD1 (5 bases). The CDR3 loop spans 15 amino acids. The germline V gene encodes CDR1 LGHNA and CDR2 YNFKEQ. V was cut by 4 bases and J by 1 base, with 11 bases left in between. The CDR3 DNA reads as TGTGCCAGCAGCCCCCCCAGGGCGTCTGGAAACACCATATATTTT. This sequence encodes CASSPPRASGNTIYF.

Many counts were recorded for this clonotype. The chain employs TRBV24-1 and TRBJ2-1; 9 bases are shared with TRBD1. In germline, CDR1 is KGHDR, CDR2 SFDVKD. The junction had 8 bases not matched to a gene; V was cut back by 2 bases and J by 7 bases. The CDR3 is 16 residues long. This CDR3 is CATSDSHRGPGNEQFF. CDR3 nucleotide sequence: TGTGCCACCAGTGATTCCCACAGGGGGCCCGGGAATGAGCAGTTCTTC.